The rows below give T cell receptor beta chains drawn from one sample of a study of beta chain features in type 1 diabetes. TCRdb keeps only in-frame clones here, not all; method: immunoSEQ multiplex PCR. The sample lists 300,000 to 350,000 clones; approximately 12% were seen once. Material for sequencing was naive CD4+ T cells from blood. Every receptor here comes from a woman between 18 and 29 years old with type 1 diabetes. The CDR3 runs from the conserved cysteine through the conserved F or W. D genes are given only for firm matches. The size entry is marked missing in some rows and otherwise reads once, few, many or a size class.

CDR3 DNA: TGTGCCAGCAGGGAGGCTCAAGCCACCGGGGAGCTGTTTTTT; CDR3 protein: CASREAQATGELFF; D gene: -; clone size: few; J gene: TRBJ2-2; V gene: TRBV2
CDR3 DNA: TGCGCCAGCAGCCTACTTGCCCCCTTGGGGCGTAGGATCATAGGAGCTTTCTTT; CDR3 protein: CASSLLAPLGRRIIGAFF; D gene: -; clone size: -; J gene: TRBJ1-1; V gene: TRBV4-1
CDR3 DNA: TGTGCCAGCAGGGGGGGGCTAGCGGAATACAATGAGCAGTTCTTC; CDR3 protein: CASRGGLAEYNEQFF; D gene: -; clone size: -; J gene: TRBJ2-1; V gene: TRBV9
CDR3 DNA: TGTGCCAGCAGCTTTCAGGGGACCCAGTACTTC; CDR3 protein: CASSFQGTQYF; D gene: -; clone size: few; J gene: TRBJ2-5; V gene: TRBV5-4
CDR3 DNA: TGCGCCAGCAGCTTGGCCATTGGCCGTTCGGAGGGTGGCTACACCTTC; CDR3 protein: CASSLAIGRSEGGYTF; D gene: -; clone size: few; J gene: TRBJ1-2; V gene: TRBV5-1
CDR3 DNA: TGTGCCAGCAGTTCCGTTCAGCCCCAGCATTTT; CDR3 protein: CASSSVQPQHF; D gene: -; clone size: few; J gene: TRBJ1-5; V gene: TRBV6-1
CDR3 DNA: TGTGCCAGCAGCGAAGGACAGGGGAGGACAGATACGCAGTATTTT; CDR3 protein: CASSEGQGRTDTQYF; D gene: TRBD1; clone size: few; J gene: TRBJ2-3; V gene: TRBV5-4
CDR3 DNA: TGTGCCAGCAGTTACAAAATCGGGGGTCGGACCGGGGAGCTGTTTTTT; CDR3 protein: CASSYKIGGRTGELFF; D gene: -; clone size: -; J gene: TRBJ2-2; V gene: TRBV6-6
CDR3 DNA: TGTGCCAGCAGCACGACAGGCTCCTACAATGAGCAGTTCTTC; CDR3 protein: CASSTTGSYNEQFF; D gene: -; clone size: -; J gene: TRBJ2-1; V gene: TRBV7-9
CDR3 DNA: TGTGCCAGCAGCTTTACCCGGGAGTCGTACAATGAGCAGTTCTTC; CDR3 protein: CASSFTRESYNEQFF; D gene: -; clone size: -; J gene: TRBJ2-1; V gene: TRBV7-2
CDR3 DNA: TGTGCCAGCAGTGCTAACCGGGACAGTTACGGTGAAGCTTTCTTT; CDR3 protein: CASSANRDSYGEAFF; D gene: TRBD1; clone size: -; J gene: TRBJ1-1; V gene: TRBV2
CDR3 DNA: TGTGCCAGCAGGGACGGGCAGGGTAAAGGGGCCAACGTCCTGACTTTC; CDR3 protein: CASRDGQGKGANVLTF; D gene: -; clone size: -; J gene: TRBJ2-6; V gene: TRBV2
CDR3 DNA: TGTGCCAGCAGCTTAGGCTCGGCCGGGGAGCTGTTTTTT; CDR3 protein: CASSLGSAGELFF; D gene: -; clone size: -; J gene: TRBJ2-2; V gene: TRBV7-6
CDR3 DNA: TGTGCCAGCAGCTTAAAGACGGGAGGGCCAGATACGCAGTATTTT; CDR3 protein: CASSLKTGGPDTQYF; D gene: TRBD2; clone size: few; J gene: TRBJ2-3; V gene: TRBV7-3
CDR3 DNA: TGCGCCAGCAGCTTACCGACAGCCTCCTTCGGCTACGAGCAGTACTTC; CDR3 protein: CASSLPTASFGYEQYF; D gene: -; clone size: -; J gene: TRBJ2-7; V gene: TRBV5-1
CDR3 DNA: TGTGCCTGGAAGGGGCGGATCCCCTACAATGAGCAGTTCTTC; CDR3 protein: CAWKGRIPYNEQFF; D gene: -; clone size: few; J gene: TRBJ2-1; V gene: TRBV30
CDR3 DNA: TGTGCCAGTAGGGACCGAGGGACCGGGGAGCTGTTTTTT; CDR3 protein: CASRDRGTGELFF; D gene: -; clone size: few; J gene: TRBJ2-2; V gene: TRBV19
CDR3 DNA: TGTGCCAGCAGCTTCAGGACTAGCGGGAGGGCCATGGAGACCCAGTACTTC; CDR3 protein: CASSFRTSGRAMETQYF; D gene: TRBD2; clone size: -; J gene: TRBJ2-5; V gene: TRBV5-4
CDR3 DNA: TGTGCCAGCAGCACCCGAGACAGGGGTTCGGAGACCCAGTACTTC; CDR3 protein: CASSTRDRGSETQYF; D gene: TRBD1; clone size: few; J gene: TRBJ2-5; V gene: TRBV7-8
CDR3 DNA: TGTGCCAGCAGTTACTCGGCGACGGGAAACTATGGCTACACCTTC; CDR3 protein: CASSYSATGNYGYTF; D gene: -; clone size: -; J gene: TRBJ1-2; V gene: TRBV6-6
CDR3 DNA: TGCGCCAGCAGCCCGGGGACACCGAACACTGAAGCTTTCTTT; CDR3 protein: CASSPGTPNTEAFF; D gene: -; clone size: few; J gene: TRBJ1-1; V gene: TRBV5-1
CDR3 DNA: TGTGCCAGCAGCGTAGGTAGCGGGAGAGTTGAGACCCAGTACTTC; CDR3 protein: CASSVGSGRVETQYF; D gene: TRBD2; clone size: -; J gene: TRBJ2-5; V gene: TRBV9
CDR3 DNA: TGCAGTGCTACCGGGAACACTGAAGCTTTCTTT; CDR3 protein: CSATGNTEAFF; D gene: -; clone size: few; J gene: TRBJ1-1; V gene: TRBV20-1
CDR3 DNA: TGTGCCAGCACCGCGAGGCAGCGGACGCACACCGGGGAGCTGTTTTTT; CDR3 protein: CASTARQRTHTGELFF; D gene: -; clone size: -; J gene: TRBJ2-2; V gene: TRBV7-9
CDR3 DNA: TGTGCCAGCAGCTCCTCTTCGTCTGGGGCGAATACGCAGTATTTT; CDR3 protein: CASSSSSSGANTQYF; D gene: -; clone size: few; J gene: TRBJ2-3; V gene: TRBV5-6
CDR3 DNA: TGTGCCAGCAGCTTTACTCCCTTTGGGGGAGGGCCGGGGACAGATACGCAGTATTTT; CDR3 protein: CASSFTPFGGGPGTDTQYF; D gene: TRBD2; clone size: few; J gene: TRBJ2-3; V gene: TRBV7-2
CDR3 DNA: TGTGCCAGCAGCTTTTATGCGGGAGGGAACACCGGGGAGCTGTTTTTT; CDR3 protein: CASSFYAGGNTGELFF; D gene: TRBD2; clone size: few; J gene: TRBJ2-2; V gene: TRBV5-6
CDR3 DNA: TGTGCCAGCTCACCCCGATCCGCGGATGCTTTCTTT; CDR3 protein: CASSPRSADAFF; D gene: -; clone size: few; J gene: TRBJ1-1; V gene: TRBV18
CDR3 DNA: TGCGCCAGCAGCCATCGGAATCAGCCCCAGCATTTT; CDR3 protein: CASSHRNQPQHF; D gene: -; clone size: few; J gene: TRBJ1-5; V gene: TRBV4-1
CDR3 DNA: TGCAGTGCTAGAGGGAGTGGGGAGCAGTTCTTC; CDR3 protein: CSARGSGEQFF; D gene: -; clone size: -; J gene: TRBJ2-1; V gene: TRBV20-1
CDR3 DNA: TGTGCCAGCAGCTCGAAGAGGGACAGGGGGCATGATCAGCCCCAGCATTTT; CDR3 protein: CASSSKRDRGHDQPQHF; D gene: TRBD1; clone size: -; J gene: TRBJ1-5; V gene: TRBV7-9
CDR3 DNA: TGTGCCAGCAGACAGGGACTAGCTTCCTACAATGAGCAGTTCTTC; CDR3 protein: CASRQGLASYNEQFF; D gene: TRBD2; clone size: -; J gene: TRBJ2-1; V gene: TRBV2
CDR3 DNA: TGTGCCACCAGCGGAAAGGGGAATTGGGGTTGGTACACCGGCACCGGGGAGCTGTTTTTT; CDR3 protein: CATSGKGNWGWYTGTGELFF; D gene: -; clone size: -; J gene: TRBJ2-2; V gene: TRBV15
CDR3 DNA: TGTGCCAGTAGTATCGCGGGATGGCAGCCCCAGCATTTT; CDR3 protein: CASSIAGWQPQHF; D gene: -; clone size: few; J gene: TRBJ1-5; V gene: TRBV19
CDR3 DNA: TGTGCCAGCAGCTGGGGGGGGTTTAACACTGAAGCTTTCTTT; CDR3 protein: CASSWGGFNTEAFF; D gene: -; clone size: few; J gene: TRBJ1-1; V gene: TRBV5-8